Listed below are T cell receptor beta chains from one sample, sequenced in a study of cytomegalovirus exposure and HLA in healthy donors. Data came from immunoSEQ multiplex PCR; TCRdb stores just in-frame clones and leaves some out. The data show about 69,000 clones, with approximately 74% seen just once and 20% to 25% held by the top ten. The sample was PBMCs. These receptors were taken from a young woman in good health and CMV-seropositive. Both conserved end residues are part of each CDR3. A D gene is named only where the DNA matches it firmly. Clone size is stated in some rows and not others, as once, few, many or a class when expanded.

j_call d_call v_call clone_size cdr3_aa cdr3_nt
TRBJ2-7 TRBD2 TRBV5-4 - CASSLLGGRYEQYF TGTGCCAGCAGCTTATTGGGGGGGAGGTACGAGCAGTACTTC
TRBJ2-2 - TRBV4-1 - CASSLPPGKELFF TGCGCCAGCAGCCTCCCCCCGGGGAAGGAGCTGTTTTTT
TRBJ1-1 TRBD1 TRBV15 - CATSSSGTDTEAFF TGTGCCACCAGCAGTTCCGGGACAGACACTGAAGCTTTCTTT
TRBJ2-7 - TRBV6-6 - CASSSRGASNYEQYF TGTGCCAGCAGTTCCCGGGGGGCTTCCAACTACGAGCAGTACTTC
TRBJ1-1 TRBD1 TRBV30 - CASHRGRTEAFF TGTGCCTCTCACAGGGGGCGGACTGAAGCTTTCTTT
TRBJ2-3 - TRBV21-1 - CASSKGLAGADTQYF TGTGCCAGCAGCAAGGGGTTAGCGGGAGCGGATACGCAGTATTTT
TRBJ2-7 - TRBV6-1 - CASSDWTTDSYEQYF TGTGCCAGCAGTGATTGGACTACGGACTCCTACGAGCAGTACTTC
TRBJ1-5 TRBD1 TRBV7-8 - CASSPRQGAVQPQHF TGTGCCAGCAGCCCGCGACAGGGGGCTGTTCAGCCCCAGCATTTT
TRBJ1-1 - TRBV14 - CASSRIPGTEAFF TGTGCCAGCAGTCGTATTCCGGGCACTGAAGCTTTCTTT
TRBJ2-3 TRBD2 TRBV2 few CATRGSGSGRDTQYF TGTGCCACCAGGGGGTCGGGTAGCGGGAGAGATACGCAGTATTTT
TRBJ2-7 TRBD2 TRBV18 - CASSPVLAGANDEQYF TGTGCCAGCTCACCGGTGCTAGCGGGAGCTAACGACGAGCAGTACTTC
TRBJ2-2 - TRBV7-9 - CASSFRSAGPGELFF TGTGCCAGCAGCTTTCGTTCGGCGGGTCCCGGGGAGCTGTTTTTT
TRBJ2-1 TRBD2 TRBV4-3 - CASSQASGRSNEQFF TGCGCCAGCAGCCAAGCTAGCGGGAGGTCCAATGAGCAGTTCTTC
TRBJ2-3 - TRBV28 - CAITESTSTDTQYF TGTGCCATCACCGAATCGACTAGCACAGATACGCAGTATTTT
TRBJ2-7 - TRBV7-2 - CASSRGYRSEQYF TGTGCCAGCAGCCGCGGATATAGGTCCGAGCAGTACTTC
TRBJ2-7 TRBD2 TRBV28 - CASSFGTTSYEQYF TGTGCCAGCAGCTTCGGGACTACCTCCTACGAGCAGTACTTC
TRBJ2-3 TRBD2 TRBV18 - CASSFSGGLMDTQYF TGTGCCAGCTCATTCAGCGGGGGGCTGATGGATACGCAGTATTTT
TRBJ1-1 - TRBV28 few CASSVSLTDTEAFF TGTGCCAGCAGTGTAAGTCTGACTGACACTGAAGCTTTCTTT
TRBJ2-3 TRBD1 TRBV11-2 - CASRTGGTGEIGYF TGTGCCAGCAGGACCGGCGGGACAGGGGAAATTGGGTATTTT
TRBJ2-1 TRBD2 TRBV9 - CASSTQREWYNEQFF TGTGCCAGCAGCACCCAGCGGGAGTGGTACAATGAGCAGTTCTTC
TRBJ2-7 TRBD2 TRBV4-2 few CASSHPLGRAGGSYEQYF TGTGCCAGCAGCCATCCTCTCGGGCGAGCGGGAGGATCCTACGAGCAGTACTTC
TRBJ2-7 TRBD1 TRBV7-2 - CASSLEGTVGEQCF TGTGCCAGCAGCTTAGAGGGGACAGTCGGGGAGCAGTGCTTC
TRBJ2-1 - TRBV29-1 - CSVVGDNEQFF TGCAGCGTTGTAGGGGACAATGAGCAGTTCTTC
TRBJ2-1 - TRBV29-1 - CSVEVGLQYNEQFF TGCAGCGTTGAAGTCGGACTCCAATACAATGAGCAGTTCTTC
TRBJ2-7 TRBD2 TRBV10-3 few CAISPPSGRAQEQYF TGTGCCATCAGTCCCCCTAGCGGGAGGGCCCAAGAGCAGTACTTC
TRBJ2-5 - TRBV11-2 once CASSLGDGRGKTQYF TGTGCCAGCAGCTTAGGGGACGGACGGGGGAAGACCCAGTACTTC
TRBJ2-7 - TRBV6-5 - CASSLSGGSYEQYF TGTGCCAGCAGCCTCTCTGGCGGCTCCTACGAGCAGTACTTC
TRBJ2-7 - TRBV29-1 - CSVLSVLSSYEQYF TGCAGCGTCCTATCCGTCCTCTCCTCCTACGAGCAGTACTTC
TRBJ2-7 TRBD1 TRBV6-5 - CASSYVRGTSEQYF TGTGCCAGCAGTTACGTCAGGGGGACGTCCGAGCAGTACTTC
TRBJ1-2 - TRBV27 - CASSLYTGSRGYTF TGTGCCAGCAGTTTATATACAGGGTCCCGGGGCTACACCTTC
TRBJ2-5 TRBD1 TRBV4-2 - CASSQGNSGGETQYF TGTGCCAGCAGCCAAGGGAACTCAGGGGGAGAGACCCAGTACTTC
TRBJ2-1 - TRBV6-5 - CASSFGVYNEQFF TGTGCCAGCAGTTTCGGGGTATACAATGAGCAGTTCTTC
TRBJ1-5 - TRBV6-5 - CASSSTGLGQPQHF TGTGCCAGCAGTTCGACAGGCCTAGGTCAGCCCCAGCATTTT
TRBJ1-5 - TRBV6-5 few CASSYGESQPQHF TGTGCCAGCAGTTACGGGGAGAGTCAGCCCCAGCATTTT
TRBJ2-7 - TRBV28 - CASSSRLYEQYF TGTGCCAGCTCGTCGAGACTATACGAGCAGTACTTC
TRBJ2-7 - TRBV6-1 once CASSGQSSYEQYF TGTGCCAGCAGTGGACAGAGCTCCTACGAGCAGTACTTC
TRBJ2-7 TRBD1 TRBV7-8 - CASSSSGTVGSYEQYF TGTGCCAGCAGCTCGTCCGGGACAGTGGGGTCCTACGAGCAGTACTTC
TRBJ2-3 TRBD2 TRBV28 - CASTLRASASGITDTQYF TGTGCCAGCACTCTCCGGGCCTCGGCTAGCGGGATTACAGATACGCAGTATTTT
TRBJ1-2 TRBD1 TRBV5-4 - CASSPRGTGALSNYGYTF TGTGCCAGCAGCCCACGGGGGACAGGGGCCCTTTCTAACTATGGCTACACCTTC
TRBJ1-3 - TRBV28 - CASSLRGSGNTIYF TGTGCCAGCAGTTTACGGGGCTCTGGAAACACCATATATTTT
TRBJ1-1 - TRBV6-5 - CASSATVNTEAFF TGTGCCAGCAGTGCCACTGTGAACACTGAAGCTTTCTTT
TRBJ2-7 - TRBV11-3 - CASSTRFYTSYEQYF TGTGCCAGCAGCACCAGGTTTTACACCTCCTACGAGCAGTACTTC
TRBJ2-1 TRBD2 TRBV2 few CASSVTLAGNEQFF TGTGCCAGCAGTGTAACGCTAGCGGGGAATGAGCAGTTCTTC
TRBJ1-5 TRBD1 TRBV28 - CASSTSGQGRQPQHF TGTGCCAGCAGTACCTCGGGACAGGGCAGGCAGCCCCAGCATTTT
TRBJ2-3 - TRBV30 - CAWSVRSPNTQYF TGTGCCTGGAGTGTTAGGAGCCCTAATACGCAGTATTTT
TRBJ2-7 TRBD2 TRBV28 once CASSRLAGIYEQYF TGTGCCAGCAGTCGACTAGCGGGAATCTACGAGCAGTACTTC